This TCR beta chain was identified during a study of blood T cell repertoires in COVID-19. There are many counts of this clone. Data came from immunoSEQ multiplex PCR; TCRdb stores just in-frame clones and leaves some out. In the table there are a few hundred thousand clones, roughly 90% of which are singletons. The CDR3 spans 14 residues. Germline V gene lookup returns CDR1 SGHRS and CDR2 YFSETQ. The V gene end was trimmed by 0 bases and the J gene end by 7 bases; junction bases not matched to a gene: 3. The sample was peripheral blood. This TCR came from a man in his forties with active or convalescent COVID-19. The chain employs TRBV5-1 and TRBJ1-4, with TRBD1 identical over 7 bases. CDR3 sequence reads: CASSLGQGPEKLFF. The CDR3 coding sequence is TGCGCCAGCAGCTTGGGACAGGGTCCTGAAAAACTGTTTTTT.